These 23 T cell receptor beta chains were sequenced from one sample in a study of low-dose radiotherapy and immunotherapy resistance in tumors. As for time point: after trial treatment. Noted treatment: LDRT plus nivolumab, ipilimumab, low-dose cyclophosphamide and aspirin (RACIN trial). Gene-specific TRAV and TRBV primers were used for first-strand cDNA, covering alpha and beta chains. A 20-cycle PCR with a constant-region primer and V-primer adapter amplified TCRs. TCRdb analysed the reads with MiXCR anew, one entry per CDR3 protein. The sample has approximately 84,000 distinct CDR3 sequences; about a sixth are singletons. Sequences were derived from PBMCs, sampled after low-dose radiotherapy plus immunotherapy. Receptors originate from a male donor with prostate cancer.

This clonotype appeared many times. J is TRBJ1-1 and V is TRBV28, with 8 nucleotides matching TRBD1. J was trimmed by 4 bases and V by 6 bases; bases with no gene match: 7. The length of the CDR3 is 14 residues. The germline V gene encodes CDR1 MDHEN and CDR2 SYDVKM. As DNA, the CDR3 is TGTGCCAGCAGATCCGGGACAGGAGGCACTGAAGCTTTCTTT. It translates to CASRSGTGGTEAFF.

This clonotype was seen many times. The chain joins TRBV2 to TRBJ2-3, with D possibly matching TRBD1 (5 bases). V shed 7 bases and J shed 2 bases, with 7 bases lying between them. The CDR3 is made up of 12 amino acids. From germline, CDR1 is SNHLY and CDR2 FYNNEI. CDR3 in amino acids: CASTDITDTQYF. Here the CDR3 DNA reads TGTGCCAGCACGGACATCACAGATACGCAGTATTTT. Drawing the rest from reference TRBV2 and TRBJ2-3, the complete variable domain is EPEVTQTPSHQVTQMGQEVILRCVPISNHLYFYWYRQILGQKVEFLVSFYNNEISEKSEIFDDQFSVERPDGSNFTLKIRSTKLEDSAMYFCASTDITDTQYFGPGTRLTVL.

This clonotype occurred many times. The genes are TRBV6-5 and TRBJ2-2; 11 bases are shared with TRBD2. V shed 6 bases, J shed 4 bases, and the junction held 7 bases outside the gene matches. Per germline, CDR1 MNHEY and CDR2 SVGAGI. The CDR3 contains 16 residues. DNA of the CDR3: TGTGCCAGCAGCCGAGGACTAGCGGGCGGCACCGGGGAGCTGTTTTTT. It is translated as CASSRGLAGGTGELFF.

CDR3 in DNA: TGCAGCGTTGAACCCCTTAGTGAGCAGTTCTTC. Protein product: CSVEPLSEQFF. The genes are TRBV29-1 and TRBJ2-1; D is uncertain. Germline V gene sequence: CDR1 SQVTM, CDR2 ANQGSEA. V was trimmed by 2 bases and J by 9 bases, leaving 8 bases between them. CDR3 size: 11 residues.

In this sample, this clonotype turned up many times. The rearrangement uses TRBV28 and TRBJ2-1; D gene unclear. The CDR3 is 14 residues long. V was pared by 8 bases and J by 4 bases, with 15 bases between. Per the germline V gene, CDR1 is MDHEN and CDR2 is SYDVKM. The CDR3, as DNA: TGTGCCAGCTCTGTCGTCCAGACTTACAATGAGCAGTTCTTC. Amino acid sequence: CASSVVQTYNEQFF.

This clonotype was seen many times. This chain links TRBV3-1 with TRBJ2-1; possibly TRBD1 or TRBD2 for D (6 bases each). This CDR3 has 15 amino acids. Trimming pared 5 bases from V and 3 bases from J, leaving 14 bases between. CDR1 is LGHDT, CDR2 YNNKEL, per germline (reference sequence). The CDR3 DNA reads TGTGCCAGCAGCTTAGAGGGGGGTAGCTACAATGAGCAGTTCTTC. Translated, it gives CASSLEGGSYNEQFF.

Concerning this clonotype itself: Given a far larger clone just one base away, this is likely a sequencing read error. The V call is TRBV6-5, the J call TRBJ2-1; perhaps TRBD2 as D (5 bases). The V and J ends lost 2 bases and 10 bases respectively, with 15 bases between them. Germline loops: CDR1 MNHEY, CDR2 SVGAGI. The CDR3 loop spans 14 amino acids. CDR3 bases: TGTGCCAGCAGTTACGGGGTGGGAGTAGGCGAGCAGTTCTTC. Encoded protein: CASSYGVGVGEQFF.

The chain has TRBV5-1 and TRBJ1-1, with TRBD1 as a possible D gene (5 bases). This CDR3 contains 16 residues. Germline values: CDR1 SGHRS, CDR2 YFSETQ. V shed 0 bases and J shed 1 base, with 13 bases lying between them. The CDR3 loop reads CASSLVDTGGNTEAFF. The CDR3 DNA follows: TGCGCCAGCAGCTTGGTGGACACTGGGGGGAACACTGAAGCTTTCTTT. Based on the CDR3 plus reference TRBV5-1 and TRBJ1-1, the full variable domain is KAGVTQTPRYLIKTRGQQVTLSCSPISGHRSVSWYQQTPGQGLQFLFEYFSETQRNKGNFPGRFSGRQFSNSRSEMNVSTLELGDSALYLCASSLVDTGGNTEAFFGQGTRLTVV.

As regards this clonotype: Being one base from a much bigger clone, this may be a read error. The rearrangement links TRBV7-9 to TRBJ2-2; the D gene is possibly TRBD2 (6 bases). The CDR3 sequence is 14 residues long. Germline CDR1 reads SEHNR; CDR2 reads FQNEAQ (reference sequence). CDR3 amino acids: CASSQTGVTGEPFF. The CDR3 DNA sequence: TGTGCCAGCAGCCAAACGGGAGTAACCGGGGAGCCGTTTTTT.

This chain connects TRBV5-1 to TRBJ2-7; D assignment may be TRBD1 or TRBD2 (6 bases each). Germline V gene sequence: CDR1 SGHRS, CDR2 YFSETQ. V lost 0 bases and J 1 base, leaving 11 bases between the germline ends. The CDR3 runs 15 residues. The CDR3 reads CASSLAGAGSYEQYF. The CDR3 coding sequence is TGCGCCAGCAGCTTGGCGGGGGCTGGGTCCTACGAGCAGTACTTC.

In the case of this clonotype: This likely came from a read error, as a far larger clone is one base away. The chain's CDR3 is CASSLGGQTYEQFF. CDR3 DNA sequence: TGTGCCAGCAGTTTAGGCGGGCAGACCTACGAGCAGTTCTTC. The chain has TRBV28 and TRBJ2-1; the D gene is possibly TRBD2 (5 bases). The CDR3 spans 14 residues. V lost 2 bases to trimming and J lost 10 bases, with 15 bases between them. CDR1 is MDHEN, CDR2 SYDVKM, per germline.

This clonotype was recorded at least ten times. The gene calls are TRBV4-3 and TRBJ2-3; perhaps TRBD2 as D (5 bases). V was shortened by 4 bases and J by 6 bases, with 17 bases between the two germline ends. The CDR3 has 15 residues. CDR1 LGHNA and CDR2 YSLEER come from the germline V gene. The DNA of the CDR3 is TGCGCCAGCAGCCGAAAAGCAGCGGACGCGGATACGCAGTATTTT. Translated, it gives CASSRKAADADTQYF.

This clonotype was seen many times. The chain is built from TRBV7-3 and TRBJ1-6; D possibly corresponds to TRBD1 (5 bases). Trimming removed 2 bases from V and 10 bases from J, with 12 bases in between. Germline-derived CDR1 and CDR2 are SGHTA and FQGTGA. The CDR3 covers 14 residues. As DNA, the CDR3 is TGTGCCAGCAGCTTACGGGGGGAGGAATCACCCCTCCACTTT. It specifies CASSLRGEESPLHF. Using reference TRBV7-3 and TRBJ1-6 for the parts outside the CDR3, the full variable domain is GAGVSQTPSNKVTEKGKYVELRCDPISGHTALYWYRQSLGQGPEFLIYFQGTGAADDSGLPNDRFFAVRPEGSVSTLKIQRTERGDSAVYLCASSLRGEESPLHFGNGTRLTVT.

This clonotype was counted at least ten times. V gene TRBV15 combines with J gene TRBJ2-7; D is unresolved. Looked up from germline, CDR1 is LNHNV and CDR2 is YYDKDF (reference sequence). V shed 0 bases and J shed 4 bases, with 7 bases lying between them. This CDR3 comprises 13 residues. CDR3 DNA: TGTGCCACCAGCAGAGATAGGAATTACGAGCAGTACTTC. It translates to CATSRDRNYEQYF. The full variable domain, rest sourced from reference TRBV15 and TRBJ2-7, is DAMVIQNPRYQVTQFGKPVTLSCSQTLNHNVMYWYQQKSSQAPKLLFHYYDKDFNNEADTPDNFQSRRPNTSFCFLDIRSPGLGDTAMYLCATSRDRNYEQYFGPGTRLTVT.

Comments on this clonotype: Since a much larger clone is just one base distant, this may be a read error. V gene TRBV7-2 combines with J gene TRBJ2-3; possible D gene TRBD1, 5 bases. V was shortened by 10 bases and J by 5 bases, with 16 bases between the two germline ends. The CDR3 runs 13 residues. The V gene's germline CDR1 is SGHTA and CDR2 FQGNSA. CDR3 loop: CANRLTGQDTQYF. As DNA, the CDR3 is TGTGCCAACAGACTGACTGGACAAGATACGCAGTATTTT.

This chain uses TRBV12-3 or TRBV12-4 with TRBJ2-1, with 7 bases fitting TRBD2. CDR3 length: 13 residues. The ends lost 6 bases at V and 6 bases at J; junction bases unmatched: 5. CDR3 bases: TGTGCCAGCAGCCAGACTAGCCTCAATGAGCAGTTCTTC. As protein: CASSQTSLNEQFF.

This clonotype was seen at least ten times. This chain connects TRBV28 to TRBJ1-1; no clear D gene. There are 14 residues in the CDR3. Germline values: CDR1 MDHEN, CDR2 SYDVKM. Trimming took off 1 base at V and 3 bases at J, with 9 bases between the two ends. CDR3 DNA sequence: TGTGCCAGCAGTTTATTGCAGCAATACACTGAAGCTTTCTTT. Residues: CASSLLQQYTEAFF.

As regards this clonotype: This likely traces to a read error, being one base from a far larger clone. This chain links TRBV5-8 with TRBJ2-7; TRBD2 might be the D (5 bases). CDR3 length: 14 amino acids. Germline CDR1 SGHTS, CDR2 YDEGEE. Here the CDR3 reads CASSLAGSSDEQYF. DNA of the CDR3: TGTGCCAGCAGCTTGGCGGGATCCTCCGACGAGCAGTACTTC.

Notes on this clonotype: A single base is all that separates this from a far larger clone, so a read error is likely. The chain uses TRBV28 and TRBJ2-1; 11 bases are a match to TRBD2. Germline V gene lookup returns CDR1 MDHEN and CDR2 SYDVKM. J lost 10 bases, V lost 4 bases, and 9 bases had no gene match. The CDR3 is made up of 15 amino acids. The CDR3 DNA reads TGTGCCAGCAGTTCCAATAGCGGGAGGGCCGGCGAGCAGTTCTTC. Protein: CASSSNSGRAGEQFF.

This clonotype was recorded at least ten times. The rearrangement links TRBV24-1 to TRBJ1-5, with D perhaps matching TRBD1 (5 bases). Per germline, CDR1 KGHDR and CDR2 SFDVKD. Trimming pared 3 bases from V and 5 bases from J, leaving 10 bases between. This CDR3 is 14 amino acids long. The CDR3 DNA sequence: TGTGCCACCAGTGATGGCCAGGGTGATCAGCCCCAGCATTTT. This sequence encodes CATSDGQGDQPQHF.

The chain is built from TRBV12-3 or TRBV12-4 and TRBJ2-3; TRBD2 matches 7 bases. V trimming: 4 bases; J trimming: 0 bases; junction bases outside the gene matches: 4. There are 15 residues in the CDR3. CDR3 loop: CASSSSGSSTDTQYF. Here the CDR3 DNA reads TGTGCCAGCAGTTCTAGCGGATCAAGCACAGATACGCAGTATTTT.

This clonotype was seen ten or more times. This CDR3 reads CASSFGDRGLRETQYF. The CDR3 bases are TGTGCCAGCAGCTTTGGGGACAGGGGGCTTCGGGAGACCCAGTACTTC. This rearrangement joins TRBV7-9 to TRBJ2-5; 12 bases agree with TRBD1. The CDR3 runs to 16 residues. Germline V gives CDR1 SEHNR, CDR2 FQNEAQ (reference sequence). The ends lost 3 bases at V and 5 bases at J; junction bases unmatched: 7.

This clonotype came up many times. V and J are TRBV27 and TRBJ2-7, with D possibly TRBD1 on 5 matching bases. CDR3 length: 13 residues. CDR1 is MNHEY and CDR2 is SMNVEV in the germline V gene (reference sequence). V was clipped by 2 bases and J by 6 bases, with 11 bases between them. This CDR3 reads CASSLRKGREQYF. CDR3 bases: TGTGCCAGCAGTTTAAGGAAGGGGCGCGAGCAGTACTTC.